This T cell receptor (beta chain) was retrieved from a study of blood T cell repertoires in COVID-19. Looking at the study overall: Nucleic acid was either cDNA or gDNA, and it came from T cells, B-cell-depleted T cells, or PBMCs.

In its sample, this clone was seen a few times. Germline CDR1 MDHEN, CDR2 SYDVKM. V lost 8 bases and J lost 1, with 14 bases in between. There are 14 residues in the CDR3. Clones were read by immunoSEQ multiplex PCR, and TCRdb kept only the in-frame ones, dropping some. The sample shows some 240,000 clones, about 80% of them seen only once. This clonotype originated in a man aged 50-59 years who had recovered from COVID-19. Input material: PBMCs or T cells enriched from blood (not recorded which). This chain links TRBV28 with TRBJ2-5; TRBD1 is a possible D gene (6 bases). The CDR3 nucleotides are TGTGCCAGCGTCCGAGGACAGCTCCAAGAGACCCAGTACTTC. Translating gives CASVRGQLQETQYF. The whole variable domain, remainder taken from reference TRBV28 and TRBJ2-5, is DVKVTQSSRYLVKRTGEKVFLECVQDMDHENMFWYRQDPGLGLRLIYFSYDVKMKEKGDIPEGYSVSREKKERFSLILESASTNQTSMYLCASVRGQLQETQYFGPGTRLLVL.